This T cell receptor beta chain was captured by sequencing in a study of CD8+ T cells in alopecia areata. Comment on this clone: The antigen remains undetermined.

The treatment here: oral pan-JAK inhibitor, 5-10 mg twice daily. Sequencing templates came from extracted RNA that was reverse transcribed into cDNA. The data were produced by immunoSEQ multiplex PCR, yet TCRdb's version contains in-frame clones alone and is incomplete. The table includes roughly 190,000 clones, about 65% detected once. Study-level results: Many expanded lesional clones stayed in scalp and blood while on tofacitinib. Within the top 100, expanded CD8+ clones significantly decreased with tofacitinib, as did scalp clonality. Because of a solitary nonresponder, the connection of baseline CD8+ expansion to response stays uncertain.

V lost 0 bases and J lost 3, with 14 bases in between. The CDR3 contains 16 residues. The germline V gene encodes CDR1 LGHNA and CDR2 YSLEER. This chain joins TRBV4-3 and TRBJ1-2; D possibly corresponds to TRBD1 (5 bases). This specimen was CD4+ T cells sorted from blood, taken between weeks 49 and 50, from a patient treated with tofacitinib. The sequence was obtained from a human donor with alopecia areata. CDR3 protein: CASSQDMGGADYGYTF. The CDR3 DNA reads as TGCGCCAGCAGCCAAGATATGGGAGGGGCCGACTATGGCTACACCTTC.